This TCR beta chain was sequenced in a study of T cell responses to AZD1222 COVID-19 vaccine. As for the study in general: Second doses that came at about 4 or about 12 weeks were put together. Study-level results: The repertoires were collected only after the peak T cell response. Vaccine-related CD4 TCRs covered spike, predominating at 160-218 and 743-854. A mostly white British donor set with more females was recruited, and clonal diversity was possibly underestimated.

To note about this clone: Antigen: not known.

The V and J ends lost 1 base and 6 bases respectively, with 10 bases between them. Germline V gene sequence: CDR1 SGHAT, CDR2 FQNNGV. This CDR3 spans 15 amino acids. Repertoires were generated with immunoSEQ multiplex PCR, while TCRdb's copy carries only in-frame clones and drops some. The table lists about 140,000 clones, 75% to 90% of them singletons. The V gene is TRBV11-2, the J gene TRBJ1-6, with D possibly TRBD1 on 5 matching bases. The sample in question was peripheral blood, obtained on day 0 of AZD1222 vaccination. This TCR was recovered from an adult in good health. CDR3 DNA sequence: TGTGCCAGCAGCTTAGGGGGGGACGCTAATTCACCCCTCCACTTT. This translates into CASSLGGDANSPLHF.